The entry that follows covers one TCR beta chain sequence. Its antigen is currently unknown. V shed 0 bases and J 1 base; nucleotides not matched to a gene: 4. Germline V gene data show CDR1 as SGHNT and CDR2 as YYREEE (reference sequence). This CDR3 has 16 amino acids. These data originate in a study of cytomegalovirus exposure and HLA in healthy donors. Study-level background: The 90 to 150 validation repertoires were produced on the same platform as the 670 or so repertoires of the first cohort. This was reported in a later analysis. Study findings and constraints: Many donors carried some public TCRs, although rarity characterized most TCR sequences. There were a few CMV-associated chains whose specificity for CMV antigens was confirmed in vitro. The tendency of first-cohort TCR clusters to co-occur in the 100 to 150 validation repertoires emerged from a later analysis.

Sequenced by immunoSEQ multiplex PCR; TCRdb stores in-frame clones only, minus some. The sample includes approximately 110,000 clones, around 94% of them seen just once. Sample: PBMCs. V is TRBV5-4 and J is TRBJ1-1, with TRBD1 identical over 9 bases. The TCR comes from a woman aged 18-35 years in good health and CMV-seronegative. The CDR3 protein is CASSLGRDRANTEAFF. CDR3 nucleotide sequence: TGTGCCAGCAGCTTGGGCAGGGACAGGGCGAACACTGAAGCTTTCTTT.